The text below deals with one TCR beta chain. Sequencing was performed with immunoSEQ multiplex PCR; in TCRdb, only in-frame clones are kept and a portion is missing. The table shows some 70,000 clones, with 75% to 95% occurring only once. The data derive from a study of blood T cell repertoires in COVID-19. Study background: The cDNA or gDNA used as material had been derived from T cells, B-cell-depleted T cells, or PBMCs.

The CDR3 consists of 13 residues. V was pared by 6 bases and J by 9 bases, with 15 bases between. In germline, CDR1 is MNHEY, CDR2 SVGEGT. The sequencing input was peripheral blood. This clonotype originated in a human donor with active COVID-19. The donor label of this sample is uncertain. The chain joins TRBV6-2 or TRBV6-3 to TRBJ2-1; perhaps TRBD2 as D (6 bases). The CDR3 bases are TGTGCCAGCAGCCGACTAGTTTTCCGTGAGCAGTTCTTC. Translating gives CASSRLVFREQFF.